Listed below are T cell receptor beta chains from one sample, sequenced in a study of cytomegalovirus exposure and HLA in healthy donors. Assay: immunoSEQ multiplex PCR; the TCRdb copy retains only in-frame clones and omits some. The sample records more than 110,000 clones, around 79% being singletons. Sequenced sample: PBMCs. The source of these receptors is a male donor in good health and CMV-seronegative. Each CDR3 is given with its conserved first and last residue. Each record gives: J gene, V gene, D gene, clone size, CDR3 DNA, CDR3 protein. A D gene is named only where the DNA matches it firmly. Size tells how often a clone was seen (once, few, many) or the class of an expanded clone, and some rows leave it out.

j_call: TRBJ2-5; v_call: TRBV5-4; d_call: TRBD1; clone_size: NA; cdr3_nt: TGTGCCAGCAGCCATTCCACAGGGGAAAAAATCGTCTTCGGGACCCAGTACTTC; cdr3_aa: CASSHSTGEKIVFGTQYF
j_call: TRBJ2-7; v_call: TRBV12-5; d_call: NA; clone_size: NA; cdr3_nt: TGTGCTAGTGGTTTGGTTACAGGGAGCTCCTACGAGCAGTACTTC; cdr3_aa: CASGLVTGSSYEQYF
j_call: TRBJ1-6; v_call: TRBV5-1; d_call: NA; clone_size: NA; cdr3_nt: TGCGCCAGCAGCTCCACCACAGGTTTCGCCTATAATTCACCCCTCCACTTT; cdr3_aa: CASSSTTGFAYNSPLHF
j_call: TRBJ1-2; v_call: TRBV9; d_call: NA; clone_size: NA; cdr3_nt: TGTGCCAGCAGCGCATACAGGGATGGCTACACCTTC; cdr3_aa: CASSAYRDGYTF
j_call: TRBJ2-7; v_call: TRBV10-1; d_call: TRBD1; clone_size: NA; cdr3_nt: TGCGCCAGCGCAAAGGGACAGGGGTTTGTTTTTGCTGGCTACGAGCAGTACTTC; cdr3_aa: CASAKGQGFVFAGYEQYF
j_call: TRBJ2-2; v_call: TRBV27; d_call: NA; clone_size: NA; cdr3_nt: TGTGCCAGCACCGGGATACCGAACACCGGGGAGCTGTTTTTT; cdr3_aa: CASTGIPNTGELFF
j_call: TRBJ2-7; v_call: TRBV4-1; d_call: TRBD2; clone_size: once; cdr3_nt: TGCGCCAGCAGCCCCCCGGGACTAGCGGGTTTCTACGAGCAGTACTTC; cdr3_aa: CASSPPGLAGFYEQYF
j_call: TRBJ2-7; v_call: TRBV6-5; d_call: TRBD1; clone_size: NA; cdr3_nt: TGTGCCAGCAGTCCTGGGACAGGGAACGAGCAGTACTTC; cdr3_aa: CASSPGTGNEQYF
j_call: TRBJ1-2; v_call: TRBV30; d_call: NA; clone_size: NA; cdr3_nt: TGTGCCTGGAGTGTACAGGGCCCAAGACCGATCTTC; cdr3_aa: CAWSVQGPRPIF
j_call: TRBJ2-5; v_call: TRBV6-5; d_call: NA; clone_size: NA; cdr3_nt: TGTGCCACCCAGAAGGACTATGAAGAGACCCAGTACTTC; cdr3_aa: CATQKDYEETQYF
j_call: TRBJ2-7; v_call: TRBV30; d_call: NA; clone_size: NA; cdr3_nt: TGTGCCTGGAGTGTTGGGCTGCAGGGCAACTACGAGCAGTACTTC; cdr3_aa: CAWSVGLQGNYEQYF
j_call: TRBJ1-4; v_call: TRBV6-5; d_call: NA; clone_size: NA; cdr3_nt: TGTGCCAGCAGGCCGGCGGGGGCAACTAATGAAAAACTGTTTTTT; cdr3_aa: CASRPAGATNEKLFF